This TCR beta chain was recorded in a study of blood T cell repertoires in COVID-19. Across the whole study: Italy, Spain and the United States were the sources of the convalescent and acute COVID-19 samples. In each case, the material was cDNA or gDNA derived from T cells, B-cell-depleted T cells, or PBMCs.

CDR3 length equals 14 residues. From germline, CDR1 is KGHSH and CDR2 LQKENI. V gave up 3 bases and J gave up 6 bases, with 14 bases separating them. In the authors' workflow: Reference gene primer amplification gave nucleated cell count estimates. Sequencing used immunoSEQ multiplex PCR; TCRdb keeps in-frame clones, though not all of them. The DNA was the basis for D and trimming; V, J and clone size are from that table. This table holds fewer than 150,000 clones, about 86% found once. Sequenced input: peripheral blood. The sequence derives from a woman between 45 and 65 years old with acute or convalescent COVID-19. This chain connects TRBV18 to TRBJ1-1; D possibly corresponds to TRBD1 (6 bases). CDR3 residues: CASSPGSRGAEAFF. In DNA, the CDR3 is TGTGCCAGCTCACCGGGGTCCAGGGGCGCTGAAGCTTTCTTT.